The clone carrying this TCR beta chain was counted ten times or more. The antigen remains unidentified. The source of the sample is a study of T-cell reconstitution after alpha-beta-depleted transplantation in children. TCRbeta library construction was performed incorporating unique molecular identifiers. In TCRdb, the PCR reads were re-called with MiXCR into one record per CDR3 protein. The table lists a few hundred thousand distinct CDR3 sequences, about 9.5% of them singletons. Study-level results: Several patients had high TCRbeta diversity at day 60; it came from surviving recipient T cells and thymic progenitors. T-cell numbers and diversity, one year after transplant, stemmed largely from T cells that were newly produced.

Here the sequenced sample was PBMCs, taken before TCRalphabeta/CD19-depleted stem cell transplant. The TCR sequence derives from a boy younger than two with acute myeloid leukemia, due to receive a stem cell transplant.

CDR3 protein: CASSLGGGSYEQYF. CDR3 DNA: TGCGCCAGCAGCTTGGGAGGCGGGAGTTACGAGCAGTACTTC. The chain has TRBV5-1 and TRBJ2-7; 7 bases line up with TRBD2. Germline values: CDR1 SGHRS, CDR2 YFSETQ. The CDR3 is 14 amino acids. V shed 0 bases, J shed 4 bases, and the junction held 4 bases outside the gene matches.